This T cell receptor (beta chain) is drawn from a study of OX40 agonist ivuxolimab in advanced cancers. General notes on the study: Ivuxolimab was an agonistic, fully human IgG2 monoclonal antibody directed against OX40 (CD134), a costimulatory receptor. Intravenous ivuxolimab was administered to patients every 2 weeks at six dose levels: 0.01, 0.1, 0.3, 1.5, 3 and 10 mg/kg. Among the approximately 54 dose-escalation patients, 19 had hepatocellular carcinoma, 15 melanoma, 9 renal cell carcinoma and 9 head and neck cancer. In the dose-escalation cohort, 82.7% of patients were male, and the mean age was around 60 years, with a range of 23 to 79. Prior anti-PD-1, anti-PD-L1 or anti-CTLA-4 therapy was permitted, and checkpoint inhibitors had been received by more than 35% of dose-escalation patients. Partial responses were achieved by three dose-escalation patients, of whom one had hepatocellular carcinoma and two had cutaneous melanoma. Peripheral TCRbeta sequencing was intended to test whether TCR sequence diversity was altered and clonal T-cell expansion was caused by ivuxolimab. The paper reports the monotherapy dose-escalation portion (N = 52 patients) of the phase I ivuxolimab trial.

General conclusions and limits of the study: Which antigens the clonally expanded peripheral T cells were specific for was not determined. Partial responders in the 0.1-3.0 mg/kg groups had among the lowest normalized peripheral clonal expansion, especially among CD8+ T cells. Low levels of normalized T-cell clonal expansion were also seen in some patients who did not respond. After ivuxolimab, expanded clones were on average more numerous among CD8+ T cells than among CD4+ T cells. At doses from 0.1 to 3.0 mg/kg, clonal expansion was seen in both CD4+ and CD8+ blood T cells between baseline and week 6.

Spanning cysteine to phenylalanine, the CDR3 consists of 17 amino acids. The kept DNA is CDR3 alone, 51 bases in frame from the first base. CDR1 and CDR2 (SGDLS, YYNGEE) derive from the germline V gene. Clipping removes 3 bases from V and 5 bases from J, with 16 as the unmatched junction base count. To sequence the TCRbeta CDR3 region, genomic DNA was isolated from the sorted cells. The immunoSEQ Assay was used to sequence the TCRbeta CDR3 regions. The clones in this table, taken by TCRdb from immuneACCESS, are in-frame only. Not every clone is retained; where verified, under half of the shortfall comes from an unresolved V gene, and the cause of the rest is unknown. Counted in this sample were around 35,000 clones; 60% to 80% of them appeared once. The leading ten clones occupy about 20% of the sample. A remark on this clone: Which antigen it targets is not known. Base qualities are not recorded, but no much larger clone differs from it by a single base.

Patients with a history of autoimmune disease or receiving systemic immunosuppression were excluded from the trial. In every dose cohort, peripheral blood was drawn for TCR sequencing at baseline, cycle 4 day 1, and cycle 7 day 1. The samples were taken from a phase I, first-in-human, multicenter, open-label dose-escalation trial of ivuxolimab. The trial enrolled adults with locally advanced or metastatic head and neck squamous cell, hepatocellular, melanoma or renal cell carcinoma. Before TCR sequencing, CD4+ and CD8+ T cells were separately sorted from peripheral blood. The sample in question was CD4+ or CD8+ T cells sorted from blood, obtained in a trial of the OX40 agonist ivuxolimab. Recombination linked TRBV9 to TRBJ2-5, and 7 junction bases match TRBD2. The receptor comes from an adult with an advanced solid tumor such as melanoma, head and neck, liver or kidney cancer. The nucleotide sequence is given as TGTGCCAGCAGCGCGCCTTTGGGGGGGAAAGAGAGGGAGACCCAGTACTTC. It specifies CASSAPLGGKERETQYF.